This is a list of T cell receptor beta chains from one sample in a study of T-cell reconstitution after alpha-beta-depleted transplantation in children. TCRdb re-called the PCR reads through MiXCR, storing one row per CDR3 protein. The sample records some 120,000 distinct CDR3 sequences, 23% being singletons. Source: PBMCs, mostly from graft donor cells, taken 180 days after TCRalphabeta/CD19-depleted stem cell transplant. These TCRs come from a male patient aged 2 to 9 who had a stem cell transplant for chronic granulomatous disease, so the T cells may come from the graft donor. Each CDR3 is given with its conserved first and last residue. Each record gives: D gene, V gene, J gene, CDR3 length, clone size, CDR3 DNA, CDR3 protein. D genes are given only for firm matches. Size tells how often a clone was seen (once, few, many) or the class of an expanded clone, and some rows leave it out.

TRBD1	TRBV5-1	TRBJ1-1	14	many	TGCGCCAGCAGCTTGGGACAGGGTAGCACTGAAGCTTTCTTT	CASSLGQGSTEAFF
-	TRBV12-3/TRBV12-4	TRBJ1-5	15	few	TGTGCCAGCAGGCCGGGACACCTCGGCAATCAGCCCCAGCATTTT	CASRPGHLGNQPQHF
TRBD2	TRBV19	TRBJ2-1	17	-	TGTGCCAGTAGTGCCGGACTAGCGGGAGTTCGCTACAATGAGCAGTTCTTC	CASSAGLAGVRYNEQFF
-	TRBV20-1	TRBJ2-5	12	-	TGCAGTGCGGGGAATACTCGGGAGACCCAGTACTTC	CSAGNTRETQYF
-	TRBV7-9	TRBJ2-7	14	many	TGTGCCAGCAGCTTAAATACCCTCTCCTACGAGCAGTACTTC	CASSLNTLSYEQYF
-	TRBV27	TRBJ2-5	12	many	TGTGCCGCAGGCCCAGCGCAAGAGACCCAGTACTTC	CAAGPAQETQYF
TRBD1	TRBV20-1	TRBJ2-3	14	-	TGCAGTGCTAACCGGGACAGGGGGCCAGATACGCAGTATTTT	CSANRDRGPDTQYF
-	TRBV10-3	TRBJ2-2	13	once	TGTGCCATCAGTACTACTAGCACCGGGGAGCTGTTTTTT	CAISTTSTGELFF
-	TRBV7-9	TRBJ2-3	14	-	TGTGCCAGCAGCGCTACTAGCCTCACAGATACGCAGTATTTT	CASSATSLTDTQYF
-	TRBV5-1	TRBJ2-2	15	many	TGCGCCAGCAGCTCAAGACAGGCGAACACCGGGGAGCTGTTTTTT	CASSSRQANTGELFF
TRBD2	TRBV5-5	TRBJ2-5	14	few	TGTGCCAGCAGCTTCCTAGCGGGGGGAGAGACCCAGTACTTC	CASSFLAGGETQYF